This T cell receptor beta chain derives from a study of T cell changes during pregnancy in multiple sclerosis. Germline CDR1 LNHDA, CDR2 SQIVND (reference sequence). The CDR3 is made up of 14 amino acids. V shed 5 bases and J 5 bases; nucleotides not matched to a gene: 7. This clone was counted a single time. Sequenced by immunoSEQ multiplex PCR; TCRdb stores in-frame clones only, minus some. Of about 85,000 clones in the sample, approximately 89% are singletons; the top ten hold approximately 2.5%. Sequencing used peripheral blood, obtained in the first trimester of pregnancy. V is TRBV19 and J is TRBJ1-2; TRBD1 matches at 8 bases. The receptor's source is a female donor with multiple sclerosis, enrolled in a pregnancy study. The CDR3 nucleotides are TGTGCCAGTAGTTATACAGGGGGAGAGTATGGCTACACCTTC. Its translation is CASSYTGGEYGYTF.